The entry below describes one TCR beta chain. This clone showed up just once. It has no known antigen specificity. There are no base qualities to consult, and no much larger clone falls within one base. The sample belongs to a study of T cell responses to AZD1222 COVID-19 vaccine (dated by TCRdb to the early 2020s). In the study overall: A total of 233 trial participants underwent TCR sequencing, of whom around 210 had received two doses of AZD1222 and around 26 had received two doses of the MenACWY control vaccine. Enrollment into the trials was organized by age into subgroups of 18-55, 56-69 and 70-plus years, and those subgroups contained roughly 160, 29 and 62 TCR-sequenced participants, respectively. Overall results and qualifications from the work: Conclusions about previously exposed vaccinees are limited, since just a handful of AZD1222 recipients were seropositive for SARS-CoV-2 at baseline. Spike-specific TCR breadth and depth rose significantly after two AZD1222 doses compared with day 0 and with MenACWY recipients. Because no day 14 peak-response samples were available, the repertoires could be characterized only after the peak T cell response. Participants were mostly white British and included more females than males, and it was suggested by the authors that clonal diversity may have been underestimated. Nearly half of unique spike-specific TCRs reportedly recognized epitopes outside regions mutated in the B.1.351 and B.1.1.7 variants. In the small 56-69-year group, the increase in depth fell short of significance, most likely because of low power. The vaccine-associated CD4 TCRs covered the entire spike protein, and the dominant responses fell in regions 160-218 and 743-854.

The CDR3 regions of human TCRbeta chains were subjected to immunosequencing. Turning to the authors' computational methods: Repertoire TCRs were checked for matches against a reference library of SARS-CoV-2-specific TCRs that had been generated using the MIRA antigen-specificity platform. Breadth meant the fraction of unique TCRs that were SARS-CoV-2-associated, whereas depth meant the fraction of total T cells that were SARS-CoV-2-associated. Using the MIRA data, each spike-specific TCR was assigned both to the spike region to which the TCR was reactive and to a CD4 or CD8 class. Log10-transformed breadth and depth values were compared by one-way ANOVA with Sidak's multiple comparisons tests. Entries here come from immuneACCESS through TCRdb and include only in-frame sequences with V and J called. Some clones fail to appear in such tables; in the studies checked, an unresolved V gene covers under half of the shortfall, and the cause of the remainder is unknown. That table gives V, J and clone size, and the DNA gave D and trimming. Here the sample has 40,000 to 60,000 clones; 80% to 90% occur a single time. Less than 9% of the sample comes from the top ten.

What this sample's time point label stands for: about 28 days (+/-7) after the second vaccine dose. AZD1222 recipients given second doses at about 4 weeks or at about 12 weeks were pooled, since spike-specific TCR depth and breadth were not found to differ between the two schedules. Samples from vaccinated people were obtained from the UK trials COV001 and COV002, which included a single-blind randomized controlled phase 2/3 trial of AZD1222 (ChAdOx1 nCoV-19) in healthy adults. Trial participant PBMC samples were collected at day 0 and day 28 after the second dose for TCRbeta chain sequencing. CDR1 and CDR2 (MDHEN, SYDVKM) derive from the germline V gene. The CDR3, from cysteine to phenylalanine, totals 14 residues. Only the CDR3 portion is preserved as DNA: 42 bases, with reading frame beginning at the first base. Between the V and J ends, shortened by 3 bases and 1 base respectively, the junction contains 9 bases.

The TCR was taken from an adult who received the AZD1222 COVID-19 vaccine. The sequences come from peripheral blood, collected 28 days after the second AZD1222 dose. The chain is assembled from TRBV28 and TRBJ1-2, with the D gene not confidently named. The CDR3 protein sequence reads: CASSFVALNYGYTF. The DNA sequence is as follows: TGTGCCAGCAGTTTCGTCGCCCTTAACTATGGCTACACCTTC.